This is a list of T cell receptor beta chains from one sample in a study of blood T cell repertoires in COVID-19. The protocol was immunoSEQ multiplex PCR, while the TCRdb copy is restricted to in-frame clones and leaves out a portion. The data show some 520,000 clones, approximately 89% seen once. The sample was peripheral blood. The receptor source for this set is a man aged 18 to 35 with COVID-19, enrolled during active disease. Both conserved end residues are part of each CDR3. D genes are given only for firm matches. A row's size may be missing; if present it is once, few, many or a size class.

d_gene,abundance,j_gene,v_gene,CDR3nt,CDR3aa
.,.,TRBJ1-2,TRBV7-9,TGTGCCAGCAGCGACGGGACACAGACGAGCTACACCTTC,CASSDGTQTSYTF
.,.,TRBJ1-2,TRBV29-1,TGCAGCGTTTCCGGACAGTTCCAGCCTAAGACAAGCTATGGCTACACCTTC,CSVSGQFQPKTSYGYTF
.,.,TRBJ2-7,TRBV7-8,TGTGCCAGCAGCTTATTCCTTGGGACAAACCCCTACGAGCAGTACTTC,CASSLFLGTNPYEQYF
TRBD2,.,TRBJ2-2,TRBV14,TGTGCCAGCAGCCAAGTTAGCGGGAGGTTCACCGGGGAGCTGTTTTTT,CASSQVSGRFTGELFF
.,.,TRBJ1-2,TRBV29-1,TGCAGCGTGGAGACAGACCCGCTCGGCTCGTCCTTC,CSVETDPLGSSF
TRBD1,few,TRBJ2-1,TRBV5-1,TGCGCCAGCAGCTTGGGACAGGGGGCCTACAATGAGCAGTTCTTC,CASSLGQGAYNEQFF
.,.,TRBJ1-2,TRBV19,TGTGCCAGTAGTAACGGGGTTAACTATGGCTACACCTTC,CASSNGVNYGYTF
.,.,TRBJ1-1,TRBV6-5,TGTGCCAGCAGTTACCACAGGGCGGTACCTGAAGCTTTCTTT,CASSYHRAVPEAFF
TRBD2,.,TRBJ2-7,TRBV6-5,TGTGCCAGCAGTTACTCGGCCGGGAGGCTGTACGAGCAGTACTTC,CASSYSAGRLYEQYF
TRBD1,few,TRBJ1-1,TRBV7-9,TGTGCCAGCAGCCCCGAGTCGGACAGGGAAGCTTTCTTT,CASSPESDREAFF
.,.,TRBJ2-2,TRBV11-2,TGTGCCAGCAGCCCGGTTCGCACCGGGGAGCTGTTTTTT,CASSPVRTGELFF
TRBD1,.,TRBJ2-1,TRBV5-5,TGTGCCAGCAGCTCCGACTCCGGGACAGCTGACAATGAGCAGTTCTTC,CASSSDSGTADNEQFF
TRBD1,.,TRBJ1-6,TRBV12-5,TGTGCTAGTGCCCCGGGACAGTTCTATAATTCACCCCTCCACTTT,CASAPGQFYNSPLHF
.,.,TRBJ2-1,TRBV4-1,TGCGCCAGCAGCCAAGAGGTTAGATTCTACAATGAGCAGTTCTTC,CASSQEVRFYNEQFF
TRBD2,.,TRBJ2-1,TRBV24-1,TGTGCCACCAGTGATACTAGCGGGAGAATCTATGAGCAGTTCTTC,CATSDTSGRIYEQFF
TRBD2,.,TRBJ2-1,TRBV19,TGTGCCAGTACGGGGGGCAATGAGCAGTTCTTC,CASTGGNEQFF
.,.,TRBJ2-1,TRBV19,TGTGCCAGTAGTTCCCCTGGAGCGGCCACCAAACGGAATGAGCAGTTCTTC,CASSSPGAATKRNEQFF
.,.,TRBJ2-5,TRBV29-1,TGCAGCGTCGAAGGACTTGGGGCTTTGAGGACCCAGTACTTC,CSVEGLGALRTQYF
TRBD2,.,TRBJ2-2,TRBV4-1,TGCGCCAGCAGCCAAGAGACGGGACTAGCGAGGAGGACCGGGGAGCTGTTTTTT,CASSQETGLARRTGELFF
TRBD1,once,TRBJ2-5,TRBV11-2,TGTGCCAGCAGCTGGGGGGACAGGGCGTACTTC,CASSWGDRAYF
.,.,TRBJ1-1,TRBV5-1,TGCGCCAGCAGCTTGGAGACAGACATTAACACTGAAGCTTTCTTT,CASSLETDINTEAFF
TRBD2,.,TRBJ2-4,TRBV3-1/TRBV3-2,TGTGCCAGCAGCCAAGTCTCTAGCGGGTTAGCCAAAAACATTCAGTACTTC,CASSQVSSGLAKNIQYF
.,once,TRBJ2-7,TRBV6-2/TRBV6-3,TGTGCCAGCAGTCTACAGGGGGGGTTTACCGAGCAGTACTTC,CASSLQGGFTEQYF
.,.,TRBJ2-1,TRBV7-9,TGTGCCAGCAGCTCCGGGGGGCTCCCCTACAATGAGCAGTTCTTC,CASSSGGLPYNEQFF
.,.,TRBJ2-7,TRBV7-8,TGTGCCAGCAGCTTCCCTAGTGGTGACGAGCAGTACTTC,CASSFPSGDEQYF
.,.,TRBJ1-4,TRBV6-4,TGTGCCAGCCGCCGGACAGCTAATGAAAAACTGTTTTTT,CASRRTANEKLFF
TRBD2,.,TRBJ2-1,TRBV7-8,TGTGCCAGCAGCTACCTAGCGGGAGTACGGAATGAGCAGTTCTTC,CASSYLAGVRNEQFF
.,.,TRBJ2-7,TRBV19,TGTGCCAGTAGTATCAGGGGCGATAACTACGAGCAATACTTC,CASSIRGDNYEQYF
.,.,TRBJ1-1,TRBV19,TGTGCCAGTAGCCCAAAAGTGGGGGGTAAAACTGAAGCTTTCTTT,CASSPKVGGKTEAFF
.,.,TRBJ1-2,TRBV7-9,TGTGCCACCCGGCACCTTACAGTGGACTATGGCTACACCTTC,CATRHLTVDYGYTF
.,.,TRBJ1-1,TRBV5-4,TGTGCCAGCACTTTAGAAGCTTTCTTT,CASTLEAFF
.,.,TRBJ2-7,TRBV7-8,TGTGCCAGCAGCTTCCGAGTCTCCTACGAGCAGTACTTC,CASSFRVSYEQYF
.,.,TRBJ1-4,TRBV6-5,TGTGCCAGCAATACGCTACAAAAACTGTTTTTT,CASNTLQKLFF
TRBD1,.,TRBJ2-7,TRBV11-2,TGTGCCAGCAGCGTCTCGACAGGGAACCACGAGCAGTACTTC,CASSVSTGNHEQYF
.,.,TRBJ1-5,TRBV30,TGTGCCTGGAGTCCCGGGAACAATCAGCCCCAGCATTTT,CAWSPGNNQPQHF
.,.,TRBJ2-7,TRBV7-9,TGTGCCAGCAGCCGCACAGGTGTCGAGCAGTACTTC,CASSRTGVEQYF
TRBD1,few,TRBJ1-2,TRBV19,TGTGCCAGTAGTATGGACAGGGGAATCAGTGGCTACACCTTC,CASSMDRGISGYTF
.,.,TRBJ1-1,TRBV18,TGTGCCAGCTCATTTCGGGAGGGTACTGAAGCTTTCTTT,CASSFREGTEAFF
.,few,TRBJ1-5,TRBV6-6,TGTGCCAGCAGCAAACCCGCACGGGGTGAGCCCCAGCATTTT,CASSKPARGEPQHF
.,.,TRBJ2-3,TRBV18,TGTGCCAGCTCACCCTCCACCCTCGCGGGGGATACGCAGTATTTT,CASSPSTLAGDTQYF
.,.,TRBJ2-5,TRBV29-1,TGCAGCGCTGGGCCCACTAGCGAGACCCAGTACTTC,CSAGPTSETQYF
TRBD1,.,TRBJ2-7,TRBV6-2/TRBV6-3,TGTGCCAGCAGTTACTCAAGGACAGGTCACAACGAGCAGTACTTC,CASSYSRTGHNEQYF
.,.,TRBJ2-1,TRBV14,TGTGCCAGCAGCCAAGCGGGGGAGCAGTTCTTC,CASSQAGEQFF
TRBD1,.,TRBJ2-7,TRBV5-4,TGTGCCAGCAGCGCAGGACAGGGCAACACCTACGAGCAGTACTTC,CASSAGQGNTYEQYF
.,.,TRBJ1-4,TRBV2,TGTGCCAGCAGCCTCGTGGAGAAACTGTTTTTT,CASSLVEKLFF